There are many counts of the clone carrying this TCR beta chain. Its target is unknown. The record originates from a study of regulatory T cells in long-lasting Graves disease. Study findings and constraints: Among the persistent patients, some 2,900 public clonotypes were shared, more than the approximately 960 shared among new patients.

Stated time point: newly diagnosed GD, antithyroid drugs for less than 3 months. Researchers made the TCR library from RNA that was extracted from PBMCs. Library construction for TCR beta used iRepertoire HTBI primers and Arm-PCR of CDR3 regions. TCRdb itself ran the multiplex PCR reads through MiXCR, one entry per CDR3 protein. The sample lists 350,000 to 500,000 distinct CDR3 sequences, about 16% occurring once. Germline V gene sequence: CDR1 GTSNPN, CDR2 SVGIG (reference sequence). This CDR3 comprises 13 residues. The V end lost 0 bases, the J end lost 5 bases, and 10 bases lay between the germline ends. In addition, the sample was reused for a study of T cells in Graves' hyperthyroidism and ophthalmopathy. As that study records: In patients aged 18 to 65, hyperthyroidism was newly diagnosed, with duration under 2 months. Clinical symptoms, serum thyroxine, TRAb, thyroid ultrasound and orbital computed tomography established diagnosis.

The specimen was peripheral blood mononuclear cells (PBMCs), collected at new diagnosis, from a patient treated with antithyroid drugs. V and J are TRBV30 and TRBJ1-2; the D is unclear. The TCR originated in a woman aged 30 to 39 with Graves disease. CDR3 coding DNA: TGTGCCTGGAGTGTATCTCCCAGTTATGGCTACACCTTC. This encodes CAWSVSPSYGYTF. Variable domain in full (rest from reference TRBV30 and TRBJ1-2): SQTIHQWPATLVQPVGSPLSLECTVEGTSNPNLYWYRQAAGRGLQLLFYSVGIGQISSEVPQNLSASRPQDRQFILSSKKLLLSDSGFYLCAWSVSPSYGYTFGSGTRLTVV.